This T cell receptor beta chain originates from a study of T cells in Graves' hyperthyroidism and ophthalmopathy. Each ophthalmopathy patient scored at least 3 on the Clinical Activity Score and at least 4 on NOSPECS grade, with duration under 3 months. Trimming took 2 bases from V and 3 from J, leaving 18 bases between them. Looked up from germline, CDR1 is SGHAT and CDR2 is FQDESV (reference sequence). This CDR3 is built from 17 residues. There were TCR beta CDR3 regions amplified from RNA transcripts. In the first-round RT-PCR of the TCR CDR3, the HTBI primer set was used. TCRdb analysed the multiplex PCR reads with MiXCR anew, one entry per CDR3 protein. The table has about 270,000 distinct CDR3 sequences, around 22% seen once.

The source material was blood. This rearrangement joins TRBV11-1 to TRBJ2-3; D possibly corresponds to TRBD2 (7 bases). The receptor was isolated from a man younger than 45 with Graves' ophthalmopathy. The CDR3 sequence is CASSLTGAGVQTDTQYF. The CDR3 DNA follows: TGTGCCAGCAGCTTAACGGGGGCGGGAGTACAAACAGATACGCAGTATTTT.